This TCR beta chain derives from a study of beta chain features in type 1 diabetes. The overall study: Patients and healthy donors were similar in age, gender and cell yields.

What was sequenced were expressed TCRB transcripts, since all of the isolated RNA had been reverse transcribed. Clones were read by immunoSEQ multiplex PCR, and TCRdb kept only the in-frame ones, dropping some. The sample includes 850,000 to 900,000 clones, around a sixth of them seen just once. With regard to this clone: Its target is unknown.

Study findings and constraints: There was a moderate but significant shortening of TCRB CDR3s in all four CD4+ subsets of Type 1 diabetes patients.

This CDR3 spans 12 amino acids. Germline CDR1 LNHDA, CDR2 SQIVND (reference sequence). V dropped 5 bases and J dropped 7; count of bases not matched to a gene: 2. One heparinised draw of blood, averaging roughly 110 mL, came from each donor. The authors sorted CD4+ naive, central memory, regulatory and stem cell-like memory cells via CD45RO/CCR7/CD25/CD127/CD95/CD27. The receptor's source is a woman in her late teens or twenties in good health. The source material was naive CD4+ T cells from blood. This sequence joins TRBV19 and TRBJ2-3, with TRBD2 matching over 8 bases. CDR3 residues: CASSPGGYTQYF. The CDR3, as DNA: TGTGCCAGTAGTCCGGGGGGGTATACGCAGTATTTT.